This T cell receptor beta chain was sequenced during a study of shared clonotypes between healthy human individuals. Study-wide results and caveats: Larger richness was generally estimated for naive than memory subsets. Non-shared clonotypes had lower generation probabilities than those shared by all four donors. Donor clonotype sharing was expected to depend on sequencing depth. Large sequencing depth failed to make sorted-subset sequencing complete, rarefaction showed.

Sequenced by immunoSEQ multiplex PCR; TCRdb stores in-frame clones only, minus some. Of around 2,100,000 clones in the sample, about 95% are singletons; the top ten hold around 1%. As defined, naive CD8 cells were CD45RO-negative and positively selected for CCR7, with terminally differentiated effector memory CD45RA+ cells excluded. As for this clone: What it recognizes is unknown. At the DNA level, this CDR3 is encoded by other sequences in the same sample as well.

J was trimmed by 4 bases and V by 2 bases; bases with no gene match: 5. The germline gives CDR1 MNHNY, CDR2 SVGAGI (reference sequence). This CDR3 has 14 residues. The chain links TRBV6-6 to TRBJ2-7, with 7 bases fitting TRBD1. The receptor's source is a man aged 18-30 years in good health. The sequencing input was naive CD8+ T cells sorted from blood. The CDR3 DNA sequence: TGTGCCAGCAGTTACGTAGGGGGCAGTTACGAGCAGTACTTC. Its translation: CASSYVGGSYEQYF.